This TCR beta chain came from a study of cytomegalovirus exposure and HLA in healthy donors. The study's findings and limits: Trimming of TCR beta V- and J-genes showed a link, identified in a later analysis, to a missense DCLRE1C variant.

On this clone: Its antigen is not identified.

CDR3 length: 17 residues. Germline V gives CDR1 LNHNV, CDR2 YYDKDF (reference sequence). The ends lost 0 bases at V and 13 bases at J; junction bases unmatched: 13. With 60 Vbeta and 13 Jbeta primers, the PCR was carried out. The assay was immunoSEQ multiplex PCR, and TCRdb's table has in-frame clones only and misses some. The table records 150,000 to 200,000 clones, around 82% of them present only once. The chain combines TRBV15 with TRBJ2-1; 12 bases line up with TRBD2. The sequencing sample was made of PBMCs. This TCR derives from a man aged 55 to 70 in good health and CMV-seronegative. CDR3: CATSRDGASGRAGSQFF. CDR3 nucleotide sequence: TGTGCCACCAGCAGAGATGGGGCTAGCGGGAGGGCCGGCTCCCAGTTCTTC.